The 27 T cell receptor beta chains below were found in one sample sequenced in a study of T cell repertoires in cytomegalovirus infection. From the reads, TCRdb called clonotypes with MiXCR, one entry per CDR3 protein. The sample has 700,000 to 850,000 distinct CDR3 sequences, approximately 32% seen once. These receptors have no known antigen. The source material was cultured CD8+ T cells from PBMCs, sampled from culture after CMV antigen stimulation. The receptors were gathered from a human donor in good health (CMV status not recorded). Some clones in this sample may be carry-over from other donors' samples.

This clonotype was detected a few times. The chain combines TRBV3-1 with TRBJ1-2; perhaps TRBD1 as D (5 bases). This CDR3 contains 11 residues. The V end was cut by 5 bases, the J end by 14 bases, with 15 bases between. The germline V gene has CDR1 LGHDT and CDR2 YNNKEL (reference sequence). CDR3 nucleotides: TGTGCCAGCAGCTCACGGGGCACCGGTACCTTC. It is translated as CASSSRGTGTF.

The chain couples TRBV4-1 to TRBJ2-4; D is unclear. The CDR3 is 15 amino acids. Germline loops: CDR1 MGHRA, CDR2 YSYEKL. V lost 5 bases, J lost 3 bases, and 14 bases lay in between. DNA of the CDR3: TGCGCCAGCAGCTACGACCTCGAGCTCAAAAACATTCAGTACTTC. The encoded protein is CASSYDLELKNIQYF.

In its sample, this clonotype was seen a few times. The gene calls are TRBV6-6 and TRBJ2-7; 9 bases map to TRBD1. The CDR3 spans 14 residues. The germline V gene has CDR1 MNHNY and CDR2 SVGAGI (reference sequence). With V trimmed by 5 bases and J by 5 bases, 7 bases remained unmatched. CDR3 region: CASSGPGTGNEQYF. Here the CDR3 DNA reads TGTGCCAGCAGTGGGCCCGGGACAGGGAACGAGCAGTACTTC.

The count of this clonotype is one. This chain links TRBV27 with TRBJ2-3, with 7 bases aligning to TRBD2. The germline V gene encodes CDR1 MNHEY and CDR2 SMNVEV (reference sequence). The CDR3 spans 19 residues. The V gene end was trimmed by 6 bases and the J gene end by 1 base; junction bases not matched to a gene: 19. CDR3 loop: CASSLIDPGGIAGTDTQYF. The CDR3 nucleotides are TGTGCCAGCAGCCTTATCGACCCGGGGGGTATCGCGGGCACAGATACGCAGTATTTT.

The chain uses TRBV29-1 and TRBJ2-7; unclear D gene. The V end lost 3 bases, the J end lost 1 base, and 7 bases lay between the germline ends. The CDR3 is made up of 12 amino acids. Germline CDR1 reads SQVTM; CDR2 reads ANQGSEA. The CDR3 protein is CSVEGFSYEQYF. The CDR3, as DNA: TGCAGCGTTGAGGGTTTTTCCTACGAGCAGTACTTC.

There are many counts of this clonotype. The chain carries TRBV6-2 or TRBV6-3 and TRBJ2-1, with D possibly being TRBD2 (6 bases). The CDR3 contains 16 residues. Looked up from germline, CDR1 is MNHEY and CDR2 is SVGEGT. V shed 4 bases and J shed 3 bases, with 16 bases lying between them. The DNA of the CDR3 is TGTGCCAGCAGTTCTCCAGGAGGGCGAGGCTACAATGAGCAGTTCTTC. Translated: CASSSPGGRGYNEQFF.

This clonotype was counted only a few times. This chain links TRBV18 with TRBJ1-3, with a tentative D call TRBD1 (6 bases). The CDR3 spans 18 residues. The germline CDR1 and CDR2 sequences are KGHSH and LQKENI. Deletions cut 4 bases from V and 5 bases from J, with 24 bases between. CDR3 bases: TGTGCCAGCTCACTGGGGGCCCCCTACCCGGGCGATAGAAACACCATATATTTT. It encodes CASSLGAPYPGDRNTIYF.

The rearrangement uses TRBV20-1 and TRBJ2-1; D not resolved. The length of the CDR3 is 14 residues. Per germline, CDR1 DFQATT and CDR2 SNEGSKA (reference sequence). V lost 2 bases and J lost 1, with 9 bases in between. CDR3 nucleotides: TGCAGTGCTAGAAGTGGGGTTTCCTACAATGAGCAGTTCTTC. Its protein is CSARSGVSYNEQFF.

This rearrangement joins TRBV9 to TRBJ2-3; perhaps TRBD1 as D (6 bases). Trimming left V 6 bases short and J 1 base short, with 9 bases between. The CDR3 extends over 13 amino acids. The germline CDR1 and CDR2 sequences are SGDLS and YYNGEE. The CDR3 spells CASKGDGTDTQYF. The CDR3 DNA sequence: TGTGCCAGCAAGGGGGACGGCACAGATACGCAGTATTTT.

This clonotype was observed a handful of times. The CDR3, as DNA: TGTGCCAGCAGGCCAGACAGGGTCAATCAGCCCCAGCATTTT. Translated, it gives CASRPDRVNQPQHF. The chain has TRBV6-5 and TRBJ1-5; 7 nucleotides align to TRBD1. V lost 6 bases to trimming and J lost 3 bases; unmatched junction nucleotides: 5. The CDR3 sequence is 14 residues long. The germline V gene encodes CDR1 MNHEY and CDR2 SVGAGI.

This chain connects TRBV25-1 to TRBJ1-2; TRBD1 matches at 7 bases. V shed 6 bases and J 6 bases; nucleotides not matched to a gene: 13. The V gene's germline CDR1 is MGHDK and CDR2 SYGVNS. The CDR3 totals 15 residues. The CDR3 is CASSPTLTGRDGYTF. Written as DNA, the CDR3 is TGTGCCAGCAGCCCGACCTTGACAGGGAGGGATGGCTACACCTTC.

The V gene is TRBV27, the J gene TRBJ1-1, with 10 bases fitting TRBD1. The trim removed 5 bases at V and 8 bases at J, leaving 5 bases unmatched. The CDR3 consists of 13 residues. CDR1 and CDR2 from the germline V gene are MNHEY and SMNVEV (reference sequence). CDR3 nucleotide sequence: TGTGCCAGCAGTCCTGGGACAGGGGCCGAAGCTTTCTTT. Translating gives CASSPGTGAEAFF.

The chain links TRBV12-3 or TRBV12-4 to TRBJ2-2; 9 bases are shared with TRBD1. The CDR3 runs 16 residues. V gave up 5 bases and J gave up 0 bases; unmatched junction bases: 4. The CDR3 sequence is CASSIRQGANTGELFF. The CDR3 DNA reads as TGTGCCAGCAGTATCCGACAGGGGGCGAACACCGGGGAGCTGTTTTTT.

The chain's CDR3 is CASSLGFPRTGRNYGYTF. Written as DNA, the CDR3 is TGTGCCAGCAGTTTAGGTTTCCCCCGGACAGGAAGGAACTATGGCTACACCTTC. The V call is TRBV28, the J call TRBJ1-2; 7 nucleotides align to TRBD1. Trimming at V came to 2 bases and at J to 2 bases, leaving 14 bases not matched to a gene. Germline CDR1 is MDHEN and CDR2 is SYDVKM. The CDR3 loop spans 18 amino acids.

This chain joins TRBV27 and TRBJ2-3; 8 bases align to TRBD2. The germline V gene encodes CDR1 MNHEY and CDR2 SMNVEV (reference sequence). J gave up 1 base and V 7 bases, and 13 bases lay outside the gene matches. This CDR3 region has 17 residues. The CDR3: CASIKSDGTRGTDTQYF. The CDR3 bases are TGTGCCAGCATCAAAAGCGATGGGACTAGAGGCACAGATACGCAGTATTTT.

As for this clonotype: An end of the junction does not agree with germline; a read error may underlie this. The rearrangement joins TRBV7-6 to TRBJ1-5; D gene uncertain. There are 13 residues in the CDR3. Germline CDR1 and CDR2: SGHVS and FNYEAQ. CDR3 protein: CVSSLRPLQPQHF. As DNA, the CDR3 is TGTGTCAGCAGCTTAAGACCTCTTCAGCCCCAGCATTTT.

This clonotype was recorded at least ten times. The chain recombines TRBV7-2 with TRBJ2-2; tentative D call: TRBD1 (6 bases). The CDR3 runs 16 residues. The V end was cut by 5 bases, the J end by 1 base, with 14 bases between. CDR1 and CDR2 from the germline V gene are SGHTA and FQGNSA. In nucleotides, the CDR3 is TGTGCCAGCAGCCCCTCCAGGGGCCTGAACACCGGGGAGCTGTTTTTT. This gives the protein CASSPSRGLNTGELFF. The whole variable domain, remainder taken from reference TRBV7-2 and TRBJ2-2, is GAGVSQSPSNKVTEKGKDVELRCDPISGHTALYWYRQSLGQGLEFLIYFQGNSAPDKSGLPSDRFSAERTGGSVSTLTIQRTQQEDSAVYLCASSPSRGLNTGELFFGEGSRLTVL.

This clonotype was seen only a few times. This chain joins TRBV6-2 or TRBV6-3 and TRBJ2-3; D is perhaps TRBD2 (5 bases). The V end lost 0 bases, the J end lost 2 bases, and 15 bases lay between the germline ends. The CDR3 contains 17 residues. Germline values: CDR1 MNHEY, CDR2 SVGEGT. The CDR3: CASSYSMKRIPTDTQYF. The CDR3 DNA sequence: TGTGCCAGCAGTTACTCGATGAAGCGGATCCCCACAGATACGCAGTATTTT.

The gene calls are TRBV2 and TRBJ1-5, with a weak D call TRBD1 (6 bases). V shed 6 bases and J shed 9 bases, with 15 bases lying between them. Germline V CDR1 and CDR2: SNHLY, FYNNEI. The CDR3 covers 13 residues. The DNA of the CDR3 is TGTGCCAGCAGGGACAGAGCCACTGGGCCCCAGCATTTT. As protein: CASRDRATGPQHF.

The chain joins TRBV7-8 to TRBJ2-1, with 7 bases identical to TRBD2. This CDR3 spans 15 amino acids. V shed 5 bases, J shed 6 bases, and the junction held 10 bases outside the gene matches. The germline V gene has CDR1 SGHVS and CDR2 FQNEAQ. CDR3 DNA sequence: TGTGCCAGCAGCCCTGCGGGGGTAGTCGGCAATGAGCAGTTCTTC. This gives the protein CASSPAGVVGNEQFF.

This sequence joins TRBV7-2 and TRBJ2-5, with a tentative D call TRBD1 (6 bases). V dropped 4 bases and J dropped 2 bases, with 14 bases sitting between them. Germline CDR1 and CDR2: SGHTA and FQGNSA. The CDR3 loop spans 15 amino acids. CDR3: CASSSGTTKQETQYF. The DNA for the CDR3 is TGTGCCAGCAGCTCAGGGACAACGAAGCAAGAGACCCAGTACTTC.

This clonotype was found a few times. The chain carries TRBV7-9 and TRBJ2-1, with D unclear. CDR3 size: 14 residues. Deletions cut 5 bases from V and 10 bases from J, with 18 bases between. Germline V gene lookup returns CDR1 SEHNR and CDR2 FQNEAQ (reference sequence). CDR3 in amino acids: CASSGNDGVREQFF. Written as DNA, the CDR3 is TGTGCCAGCAGCGGAAACGATGGGGTACGGGAGCAGTTCTTC.

V usage is TRBV6-5 and J usage is TRBJ1-1, with a possible D match to TRBD1 (5 bases). Germline V gene sequence: CDR1 MNHEY, CDR2 SVGAGI. The CDR3 sequence is 15 residues long. Between the trimmed V and J ends, which lost 5 bases and 0 bases, there was a span of 13 bases. This CDR3 is CASSRTTEMNTEAFF. The CDR3 region has the DNA TGTGCCAGCAGTCGGACGACAGAAATGAACACTGAAGCTTTCTTT.

The chain couples TRBV4-1 to TRBJ2-5; no firm D call. Germline CDR1 reads MGHRA; CDR2 reads YSYEKL. This CDR3 spans 16 amino acids. V lost 0 bases and J lost 0, with 11 bases in between. CDR3 in DNA: TGCGCCAGCAGCCAAGATGGGTTAGAGTACCAAGAGACCCAGTACTTC. Translating it yields CASSQDGLEYQETQYF.

CDR3 sequence (DNA): TGTGCCAGCAGCACACGACAGGGCAATAGTGGCTACACCTTC. This encodes CASSTRQGNSGYTF. The chain joins TRBV9 to TRBJ1-2; 7 positions agree with TRBD1. This CDR3 is built from 14 residues. CDR1 is SGDLS, CDR2 YYNGEE, per germline. Trimming took 4 bases from V and 7 from J; bases not matched to a gene: 10. Supplemented by reference TRBV9 and TRBJ1-2, the full variable domain reads DSGVTQTPKHLITATGQRVTLRCSPRSGDLSVYWYQQSLDQGLQFLIQYYNGEERAKGNILERFSAQQFPDLHSELNLSSLELGDSALYFCASSTRQGNSGYTFGSGTRLTVV.

The V and J genes are TRBV12-3 or TRBV12-4 and TRBJ1-4, with D possibly matching TRBD1 (5 bases). The ends were cut back, 6 bases at V and 4 bases at J, with 12 bases in the middle. The CDR3 sequence is 14 residues long. CDR3 protein: CASSRGGGNEKLFF. The CDR3 coding sequence is TGTGCCAGCAGCCGGGGGGGGGGTAATGAAAAACTGTTTTTT.

Ten or more counts support this clonotype. The gene calls are TRBV7-2 and TRBJ1-1, with D tentatively TRBD1 (5 bases). The V end lost 5 bases, the J end lost 1 base, and 11 bases lay between the germline ends. There are 14 residues in the CDR3. Germline V gives CDR1 SGHTA, CDR2 FQGNSA. The CDR3: CASSPWTTNTEAFF. CDR3 nucleotides: TGTGCCAGCAGCCCCTGGACAACGAACACTGAAGCTTTCTTT.